What follows are 18 T cell receptor beta chains derived from one specimen sequenced in a study of technical replicates of blood from a handful of donors. The method was immunoSEQ multiplex PCR; TCRdb's version includes in-frame clones alone and lacks a portion of them. The profile shows about 81,000 clones, about 94% of them singletons. The sequenced sample consisted of T cells isolated from PBMCs. The receptors originated from a human donor in good health.

V usage is TRBV6-5 and J usage is TRBJ2-1; D uncertain. The CDR3 runs to 11 residues. Looked up from germline, CDR1 is MNHEY and CDR2 is SVGAGI. V was clipped by 6 bases and J by 4 bases, with 4 bases between them. The CDR3 DNA sequence: TGTGCCAGCAGACTTTACAATGAGCAGTTCTTC. Translated: CASRLYNEQFF.

This chain connects TRBV19 to TRBJ1-1; D may be TRBD1 (5 bases). V lost 6 bases to trimming and J lost 6 bases, with 20 bases between them. Germline V CDR1 and CDR2: LNHDA, SQIVND (reference sequence). The CDR3 loop spans 15 amino acids. The CDR3 loop reads CASRGGDWTKAEAFF. The CDR3 nucleotides read TGTGCCAGTAGGGGGGGGGACTGGACAAAGGCTGAAGCTTTCTTT. Supplemented by reference TRBV19 and TRBJ1-1, the full variable domain reads DGGITQSPKYLFRKEGQNVTLSCEQNLNHDAMYWYRQDPGQGLRLIYYSQIVNDFQKGDIAEGYSVSREKKESFPLTVTSAQKNPTAFYLCASRGGDWTKAEAFFGQGTRLTVV.

The J gene is TRBJ1-2, the V gene TRBV6-6, with a weak D call TRBD1 (6 bases). V was shortened by 7 bases and J by 3 bases, with 18 bases between the two germline ends. CDR1 MNHNY and CDR2 SVGAGI come from the germline V gene (reference sequence). The length of the CDR3 is 15 residues. Here the CDR3 DNA reads TGTGCCAGCAAGATAAACAGGGTTTCGGACTATGGCTACACCTTC. Translated, it gives CASKINRVSDYGYTF.

This clone was observed a single time. V and J are TRBV9 and TRBJ1-2; a possible D gene is TRBD1 (6 bases). V lost 3 bases, J lost 0 bases, and 15 bases lay in between. There are 16 residues in the CDR3. CDR1 and CDR2 from the germline V gene are SGDLS and YYNGEE. The CDR3 protein is CASSGNRGQANYGYTF. CDR3 in DNA: TGTGCCAGCAGCGGAAATAGGGGACAAGCTAACTATGGCTACACCTTC.

This clone showed up just once. This sequence joins TRBV7-6 and TRBJ2-7; 14 nucleotides line up with TRBD2. Germline CDR1 SGHVS, CDR2 FNYEAQ. The CDR3 is 16 residues long. Trimming took 3 bases from V and 2 from J; bases not matched to a gene: 3. CDR3 amino acids: CASSLGGLAGAYEQYF. DNA for the CDR3: TGTGCCAGCAGCTTGGGGGGACTAGCGGGAGCCTACGAGCAGTACTTC.

The V gene is TRBV7-9, the J gene TRBJ1-5, with a weak D call TRBD1 (5 bases). Germline values: CDR1 SEHNR, CDR2 FQNEAQ (reference sequence). The CDR3 is 14 amino acids. V was trimmed by 5 bases and J by 7 bases, leaving 15 bases between them. CDR3 loop: CASSSLGVEQPQHF. For the CDR3, the DNA is TGTGCCAGCAGCAGTTTAGGGGTAGAGCAGCCCCAGCATTTT.

This sequence joins TRBV10-3 and TRBJ2-1; 9 bases agree with TRBD2. The CDR3 consists of 15 residues. Trimming at V came to 3 bases and at J to 5 bases, leaving 5 bases not matched to a gene. Germline V gene lookup returns CDR1 ENHRY and CDR2 SYGVKD. Written as DNA, the CDR3 is TGTGCCATCAGTGAAACTAGCGGGCTCAACAATGAGCAGTTCTTC. Its protein product is CAISETSGLNNEQFF.

The chain combines TRBV14 with TRBJ2-1; D perhaps matches TRBD2 (7 bases). V was trimmed by 0 bases and J by 0 bases, leaving 21 bases between them. Germline V gene data show CDR1 as SGHDN and CDR2 as FVKESK. The CDR3 spans 20 residues. CDR3 bases: TGTGCCAGCAGCCAAGAAGGGGGGCTAGCGGTGTATTTCTCCTACAATGAGCAGTTCTTC. Translated, it gives CASSQEGGLAVYFSYNEQFF.

V and J are TRBV5-6 and TRBJ1-1, with D tentatively TRBD1 (5 bases). Germline-derived CDR1 and CDR2 are SGHDT and YYEEEE. CDR3 size: 12 residues. Trimming cost V 3 bases and J 5 bases, with 8 bases left between them. The CDR3 reads CASSWGLTEAFF. CDR3 DNA: TGTGCCAGCAGCTGGGGCCTAACTGAAGCTTTCTTT.

The rearrangement joins TRBV7-2 to TRBJ2-3; TRBD2 is a possible D gene (6 bases). V was shortened by 3 bases and J by 2 bases, with 15 bases between the two germline ends. In germline, CDR1 is SGHTA, CDR2 FQGNSA. The CDR3 extends over 16 amino acids. CDR3 in DNA: TGTGCCAGCAGCTTGTGGAGTAGCGGATACACAGATACGCAGTATTTT. Translating gives CASSLWSSGYTDTQYF.

The chain carries TRBV27 and TRBJ2-3; D is undetermined. The CDR3 covers 13 residues. Germline V lookup: CDR1 MNHEY, CDR2 SMNVEV (reference sequence). The V and J ends lost 6 bases and 0 bases respectively, with 7 bases between them. CDR3 in amino acids: CASRASSTDTQYF. The CDR3, as DNA: TGTGCCAGCAGGGCATCTAGCACAGATACGCAGTATTTT.

The V call is TRBV6-6, the J call TRBJ2-2, with 10 nucleotides matching TRBD1. The germline V gene has CDR1 MNHNY and CDR2 SVGAGI (reference sequence). V trimming: 4 bases; J trimming: 3 bases; junction bases outside the gene matches: 5. The CDR3 consists of 16 residues. The chain's CDR3 is CASSLVGQGDTGELFF. CDR3 sequence (DNA): TGTGCCAGCAGTTTAGTCGGACAGGGGGACACCGGGGAGCTGTTTTTT.

J is TRBJ2-1 and V is TRBV2, with D maybe TRBD2 (6 bases). Germline CDR1 and CDR2: SNHLY and FYNNEI. V was cut by 8 bases and J by 7 bases, with 12 bases left in between. The CDR3 sequence is 12 residues long. CDR3 in DNA: TGTGCCAGCCACGGGAGTTGGAATGAGCAGTTCTTC. Its protein product is CASHGSWNEQFF. Drawing the rest from reference TRBV2 and TRBJ2-1, the complete variable domain is EPEVTQTPSHQVTQMGQEVILRCVPISNHLYFYWYRQILGQKVEFLVSFYNNEISEKSEIFDDQFSVERPDGSNFTLKIRSTKLEDSAMYFCASHGSWNEQFFGPGTRLTVL.

The chain employs TRBV5-1 and TRBJ2-1; 13 nucleotides line up with TRBD2. The V gene's germline CDR1 is SGHRS and CDR2 YFSETQ. The CDR3 is 19 amino acids. With 4 bases clipped from V and 4 bases from J, the junction kept 14 bases outside the gene matches. Written as DNA, the CDR3 is TGCGCCAGCAGCACGACCAGGACTAGCGGGAGTTTCATTTACAATGAGCAGTTCTTC. Translation gives CASSTTRTSGSFIYNEQFF.

J is TRBJ1-1 and V is TRBV2; no clear D. The CDR3 has 12 amino acids. Germline CDR1 reads SNHLY; CDR2 reads FYNNEI. Trimming stripped 7 bases from V and 5 bases from J, with 11 bases between. Here the CDR3 reads CASTRQATEAFF. The CDR3 bases are TGTGCCAGCACCCGGCAGGCAACTGAAGCTTTCTTT.

The sample holds one count of this clone. The rearrangement links TRBV6-1 to TRBJ2-2; D is uncertain. This CDR3 has 12 residues. V dropped 5 bases and J dropped 6 bases, with 7 bases sitting between them. Per the germline V gene, CDR1 is MNHNS and CDR2 is SASEGT. CDR3 coding DNA: TGTGCCAGCAGTTTAGTCCCCGGGGAGCTGTTTTTT. Translated, it gives CASSLVPGELFF.

This chain uses TRBV11-3 with TRBJ2-1; 12 nucleotides line up with TRBD2. The ends lost 3 bases at V and 8 bases at J; junction bases unmatched: 5. CDR3 length: 15 amino acids. Germline CDR1 SGHNT, CDR2 YENEEA. CDR3 DNA: TGTGCCAGCAGCTTGTCTAGCGGGAGGGCCCATGAGCAGTTCTTC. Translation: CASSLSSGRAHEQFF.

J is TRBJ2-2 and V is TRBV4-1; 9 bases are a match to TRBD1. The CDR3 is made up of 18 amino acids. V lost 3 bases and J lost 7; bases outside the gene matches: 15. Germline V gene data show CDR1 as MGHRA and CDR2 as YSYEKL. CDR3 residues: CASSHAKPGQGPFGELFF. CDR3 DNA sequence: TGCGCCAGCAGCCATGCAAAGCCGGGACAGGGTCCGTTCGGGGAGCTGTTTTTT.